The 8 T cell receptor beta chains presented below share a single source sample, sequenced in a study of HIV-infected patients and healthy controls. All unsorted peripheral T cells were captured because whole blood was used without fractionation. cDNA was made from approximately 500 ng RNA using alpha and beta constant primers. Using multiplexing indices, alpha and beta chain libraries were generated apart by chain-specific third strand synthesis. TCRdb called the 5' RACE reads again in MiXCR, with one record for every CDR3 protein. The data show approximately 10,000 distinct CDR3 sequences, approximately 8% seen once. Sequenced: blood. These receptors all come from an adult in good health.

This clonotype was detected ten times or more. V and J are TRBV5-6 and TRBJ2-3; D unresolved. The CDR3 sequence is 14 residues long. V lost 2 bases and J 1 base, leaving 8 bases between the germline ends. Germline V gene data show CDR1 as SGHDT and CDR2 as YYEEEE. The CDR3 nucleotides read TGTGCCAGCAGCTTCATCCATGGCACAGATACGCAGTATTTT. Translation: CASSFIHGTDTQYF. Using reference TRBV5-6 and TRBJ2-3 for the parts outside the CDR3, the full variable domain is DAGVTQSPTHLIKTRGQQVTLRCSPKSGHDTVSWYQQALGQGPQFIFQYYEEEERQRGNFPDRFSGHQFPNYSSELNVNALLLGDSALYLCASSFIHGTDTQYFGPGTRLTVL.

This clonotype is medium-sized. V gene TRBV6-1 combines with J gene TRBJ2-7; the D is unclear. Germline V gives CDR1 MNHNS, CDR2 SASEGT. This CDR3 spans 15 amino acids. The V end was cut by 3 bases, the J end by 0 bases, with 12 bases between. CDR3 coding DNA: TGTGCCAGCAGTGATCAACATTGGGGCTCCTACGAGCAGTACTTC. Its protein is CASSDQHWGSYEQYF.

This clonotype was seen many times. The chain joins TRBV29-1 to TRBJ1-5; possibly TRBD1 for D (5 bases). Germline CDR1 SQVTM, CDR2 ANQGSEA. V lost 3 bases, J lost 2 bases, and 8 bases lay in between. This CDR3 comprises 13 residues. CDR3 DNA sequence: TGCAGCGTTGACCAGGGAGGCAATCAGCCCCAGCATTTT. Translating it yields CSVDQGGNQPQHF.

By proportion, this clonotype is medium-sized. The J gene is TRBJ2-1, the V gene TRBV18, with TRBD1 matching 7 bases. The CDR3 is 16 amino acids. Germline assignment: CDR1 KGHSH and CDR2 LQKENI. The junction had 5 bases not matched to a gene; V was cut back by 2 bases and J by 1 base. The CDR3 here is CASSPSRGRSYNEQFF. Written as DNA, the CDR3 is TGTGCCAGCTCACCATCGAGGGGGCGGTCCTACAATGAGCAGTTCTTC.

In its sample, this clonotype is medium-sized. The rearrangement links TRBV6-5 to TRBJ1-1, with D perhaps TRBD1 (6 bases). This CDR3 region has 14 residues. CDR1 is MNHEY, CDR2 SVGAGI, per germline. The V end lost 4 bases, the J end lost 4 bases, and 13 bases lay between the germline ends. The CDR3 spells CASSLTGWGTEAFF. The DNA of the CDR3 is TGTGCCAGCAGTTTAACAGGGTGGGGCACTGAAGCTTTCTTT.

CDR3 bases: TGTGCCAGTAGTGATACTATGGAAGTAGCCAAAAACATTCAGTACTTC. This encodes CASSDTMEVAKNIQYF. V gene TRBV19 combines with J gene TRBJ2-4; the D is unclear. Germline CDR1 and CDR2: LNHDA and SQIVND (reference sequence). Trimming removed 5 bases at V and 0 bases at J, with 14 bases between. This CDR3 is 16 amino acids long.

This chain joins TRBV29-1 and TRBJ2-3; D not resolved. This CDR3 region has 18 residues. Per germline, CDR1 SQVTM and CDR2 ANQGSEA. Trimming took 0 bases from V and 0 from J, leaving 19 bases between them. The CDR3, as DNA: TGCAGCGTTGAAGATCTCTGGTCGGTTAATGCTAGCACAGATACGCAGTATTTT. Protein sequence: CSVEDLWSVNASTDTQYF.

In this sample, this clonotype turned up many times. This chain uses TRBV4-1 with TRBJ1-1; 11 bases fit TRBD1. Germline CDR1 MGHRA, CDR2 YSYEKL. With 1 base clipped from V and 1 base from J, the junction kept 5 bases outside the gene matches. The CDR3 sequence is 17 residues long. The CDR3, as DNA: TGCGCCAGCAGCCAAGTACCCGGACAGGGGGCGAACACTGAAGCTTTCTTT. Encoded protein: CASSQVPGQGANTEAFF.